This TCR beta chain originates from a study of radiation and T cells in renal cell carcinoma (dated by TCRdb to 2020 to 2021). Regarding the complete study: In total, some 50 samples, comprising around 26 tumors and around 27 peripheral blood samples, were subjected to TCR beta sequencing. The final blood draw was performed at 4 weeks after radiation, at the same time as nephrectomy. In the approximately 58 samples combined, 4 million to 5 million unique CDR3 nucleotide sequences were found, encoding roughly 3,000,000 unique CDR3 amino acid sequences.

The sample's time point label, in plain terms: blood 4 weeks post-SBRT, at nephrectomy. This specimen's treatment or condition label, per the study, means: 15 Gy SBRT to primary tumor, nephrectomy 4 weeks later. Samples came from a clinical trial, in which primary renal cell carcinomas received 15 Gy stereotactic body radiation therapy followed by nephrectomy 4 weeks later. To follow tumor-enriched clonotypes, peripheral blood was collected serially from radiation-treated patients at baseline and again at 2 weeks and 4 weeks after SBRT. Every patient's renal cell carcinoma showed clear cell pathology. The QIAamp DNA Blood Mini Kit (Qiagen) was used to prepare genomic DNA for TCR sequencing. The analyses included just those samples that passed every quality control check. Counted from cysteine to phenylalanine, this CDR3 has 12 amino acids. Only the CDR3 part of the read is kept: 36 bases, read in frame from the first base. For CDR1 and CDR2, the germline V gene lists MDHEN and SYDVKM. V is reduced by 6 bases and J by 5 bases, leaving a spacing of 11 bases between them.

Paper-wide results and their limitations: The single-armed trial design could not address effects of radiation dose or scheduling on the TCR repertoire. In blood, the top tumor clonotypes increased between baseline and 2 weeks post-radiation and then shrank by 4 weeks, which suggests that tumor-resident clones expanded only transiently. Because no pretreatment tumor biopsies were available, whether clonotypes were present in the tumor at baseline could not be determined. Changes in the blood repertoire were not tracked past 4 weeks after treatment.

As concerns this clone: Its cognate antigen has yet to be identified. No clone much larger than this one lies a single base away; base qualities are absent.

TCR beta libraries were generated from genomic DNA with the immunoSEQ kit, following the manufacturer's recommendations. To prepare libraries, a first multiplex PCR with proprietary primers was run, followed by a second PCR that added unique barcodes, and a bead cleanup was done after each round. Each sample batch included a kit-provided positive control reaction and a negative control reaction. The final libraries were assessed on an Agilent 4200 TapeStation D1000 ScreenTape, pooled by volume, and quantified by qPCR. Sequencing was performed on an Illumina NextSeq500 with a MidOutput 150-cycle cartridge, and 156 Read1 and 15 Index1 cycles were run with kit custom primers. The pooled library was loaded at roughly 1 pM, and about 20% PhiX control was spiked in. The original methods were these. The vendor-processed data were analyzed in R, and a clonotype was defined as all T cells that share the same CDR3 nucleotide sequence. In the clone abundance analyses, frequencies in each sample were normalized to that sample's 10,000 most abundant clones. Public T cell clones, which averaged fewer than five per sample, were excluded before analysis. Tumor-enriched clonotypes and baseline blood-enriched clonotypes were defined as those with an abundance difference of at least 32-fold between compartments. A beta-binomial differential abundance model was used to identify clonotypes that were expanded or contracted between blood time points. Tumor-blood repertoire similarity was measured with the Baroni-Urbani and Buser coefficient, and group comparisons used two-tailed Wilcoxon tests in R. Drawn from immuneACCESS, this table holds only the in-frame rearrangements with V and J called that TCRdb kept. Clones are partly lost; checked studies trace under half to an unresolved V gene and leave the rest unexplained. V and J calls and clone size are copied from that table; D and trimming were computed from the DNA. This sample gives about 74,000 clones in total; 80% to 90% of them show up just once. Roughly 5.4% of the sample is held by the ten biggest clonotypes.

The sample in question was blood, obtained from a patient whose treatment included radiotherapy and nephrectomy. The sequence is built from TRBV28 and TRBJ2-7; TRBD1 is possibly the D segment (6 matching bases). This TCR derives from a woman in her 70s with renal cell carcinoma. The base sequence is TGTGCCAGCAGCCCGAGGGGGAACGAGCAGTACTTC. This is translated as CASSPRGNEQYF.